This T cell receptor beta chain was recorded in a study of blood T cell repertoires in COVID-19. About the research overall: Both acute and convalescent COVID-19 samples were obtained from the United States, Italy and Spain. T cells, B-cell-depleted T cells, or PBMCs supplied cDNA or gDNA.

As processed by the authors: How many nucleated cells were present was estimated from reference gene primer amplification. Sequencing was performed with immunoSEQ multiplex PCR; in TCRdb, only in-frame clones are kept and a portion is missing. The D gene and trimming were derived from the DNA, and the V and J assignments and clone size from that table. The table records about 160,000 clones, approximately 80% of them present only once. The CDR3 extends over 17 amino acids. J gave up 6 bases and V 0 bases, and 9 bases lay outside the gene matches. The germline gives CDR1 LGHDT, CDR2 YNNKEL (reference sequence).

The chain combines TRBV3-1 (or the pseudogene TRBV3-2) with TRBJ2-7; 12 nucleotides match TRBD2. What was sequenced was peripheral blood. The clonotype originates from a woman of 80 years or more with acute or convalescent COVID-19. CDR3 residues: CASSQDAGTSGRREQYF. Here the CDR3 DNA reads TGTGCCAGCAGCCAAGATGCGGGGACTAGCGGGCGTCGCGAGCAGTACTTC.